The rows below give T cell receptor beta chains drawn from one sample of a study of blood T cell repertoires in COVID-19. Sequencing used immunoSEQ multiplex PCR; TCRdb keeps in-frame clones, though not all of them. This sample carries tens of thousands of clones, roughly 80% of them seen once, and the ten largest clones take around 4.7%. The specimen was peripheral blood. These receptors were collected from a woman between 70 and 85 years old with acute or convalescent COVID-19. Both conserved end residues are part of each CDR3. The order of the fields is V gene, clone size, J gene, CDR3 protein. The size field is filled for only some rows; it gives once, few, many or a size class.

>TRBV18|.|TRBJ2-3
CASSPSRQGGADTQYF
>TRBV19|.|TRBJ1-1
CASSIGGTGGTEAFF
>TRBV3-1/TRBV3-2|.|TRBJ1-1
CASSRRRGVRTEAFF
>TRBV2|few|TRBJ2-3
CASKAGPPNTQYF
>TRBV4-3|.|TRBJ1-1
CASSQDEGMNTEAFF
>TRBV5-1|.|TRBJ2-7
CASSWRSNYEQYF
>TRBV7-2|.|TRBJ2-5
CASSLRTSGGPRETQYF
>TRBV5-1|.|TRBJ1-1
CASSLVADRGTEAFF
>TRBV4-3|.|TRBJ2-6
CASSQVPGVTGANVLTF
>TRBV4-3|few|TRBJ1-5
CASSQDRAQPQHF
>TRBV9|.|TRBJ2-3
CASSVYRASSTDTQYF
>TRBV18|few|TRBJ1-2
CASSPQGQGNYGYTF
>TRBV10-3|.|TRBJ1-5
CAIADRELGQPQHF
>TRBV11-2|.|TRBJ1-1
CASSLAGAHTEAFF
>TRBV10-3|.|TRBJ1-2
CAISESGQGALRGYTF
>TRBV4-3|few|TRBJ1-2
CASSLTQGLYYGYTF
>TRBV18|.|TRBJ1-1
CASSGRDTTEAFF
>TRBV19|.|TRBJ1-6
CASSPQPGRNSPLHF
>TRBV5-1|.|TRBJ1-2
CASSFAQGLQGYTF
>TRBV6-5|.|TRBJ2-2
CASSYSGPRVGELFF
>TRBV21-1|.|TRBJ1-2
CASSKSVQDYTF
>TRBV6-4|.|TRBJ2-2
CASTGNPYTGELFF
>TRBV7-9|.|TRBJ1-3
CASSRDSSLNTIYF
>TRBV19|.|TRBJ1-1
CASRPGANTEAFF
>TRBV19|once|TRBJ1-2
CASSKGQGADYGYTF
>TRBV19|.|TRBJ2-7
CASSIRHPPWEQYF
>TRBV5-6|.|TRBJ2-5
CASSFGTSGDRRGETQYF
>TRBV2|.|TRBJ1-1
CASSEWSFNTEAFF
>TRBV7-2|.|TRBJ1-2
CASSLGSGGSYGYTF
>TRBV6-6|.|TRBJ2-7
CASTSTGTYEQYF
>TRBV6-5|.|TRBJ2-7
CASRLGGDGSYEQYF
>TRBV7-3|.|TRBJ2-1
CASSSGGTSYNEQFF
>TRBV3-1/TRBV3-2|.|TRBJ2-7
CASSLAGTGVYEQYF
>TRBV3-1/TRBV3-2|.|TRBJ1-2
CASSQSWSRGSYGYTF
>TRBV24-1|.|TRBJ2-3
CATSGLGSGASTDTQYF
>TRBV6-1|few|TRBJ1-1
CASSEWLTGRNTEAFF
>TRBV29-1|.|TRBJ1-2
CSVSRGTYGYTF
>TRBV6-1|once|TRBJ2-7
CASSEPHPYEQYF
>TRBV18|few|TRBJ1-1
CASSPITGEEAFF
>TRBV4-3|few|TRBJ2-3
CASSQSAGASTDTQYF
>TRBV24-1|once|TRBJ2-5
CATSDARLSQETQYF
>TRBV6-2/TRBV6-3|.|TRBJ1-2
CASSYSSNYGYTF
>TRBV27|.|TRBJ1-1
CASSLRVYTEAFF
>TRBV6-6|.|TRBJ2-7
CASSHRDPEQYF